The 28 T cell receptor beta chains listed next were all sequenced from one sample in a study of Graves' ophthalmopathy and Graves' hyperthyroidism. Scientists amplified the TCR beta CDR3 regions from RNA transcripts. First-round RT-PCR employed HTBI primers, with a second-round multiplex PCR after it. TCRdb independently ran MiXCR on the multiplex PCR reads; one entry per CDR3 protein. The sample has approximately 410,000 distinct CDR3 sequences, less than 20% seen once. The source material was peripheral blood. These receptors all come from a young woman with stable Graves' hyperthyroidism.

This clonotype was detected many times. J is TRBJ1-2 and V is TRBV19; weak D call: TRBD1 (6 bases). The CDR3 runs to 13 residues. Trimming left V 5 bases short and J 8 bases short, with 15 bases between. Per the germline V gene, CDR1 is LNHDA and CDR2 is SQIVND (reference sequence). CDR3 DNA: TGTGCCAGTAGTTCCAGGGGCGCGGGGGGCTACACCTTC. It is translated as CASSSRGAGGYTF.

This clonotype was observed many times. The rearrangement links TRBV2 to TRBJ1-6; D call uncertain. The CDR3 covers 15 residues. The germline gives CDR1 SNHLY, CDR2 FYNNEI. V lost 2 bases and J lost 9, with 14 bases in between. The CDR3 region is CASSELGGAGSPLHF. CDR3 nucleotides: TGTGCCAGCAGTGAACTAGGTGGCGCCGGTTCACCCCTCCACTTT.

This clonotype was picked up many times. V and J are TRBV29-1 and TRBJ1-1; D call uncertain. Deletions cut 4 bases from V and 0 bases from J, with 6 bases between. Germline V gene sequence: CDR1 SQVTM, CDR2 ANQGSEA. This CDR3 contains 12 residues. CDR3 region: CSVAPVNTEAFF. The CDR3 DNA sequence: TGCAGCGTTGCCCCTGTGAACACTGAAGCTTTCTTT.

There are a few counts of this clonotype. This chain uses TRBV20-1 with TRBJ2-6; 7 nucleotides align to TRBD2. The CDR3 loop spans 14 amino acids. The germline V gene has CDR1 DFQATT and CDR2 SNEGSKA (reference sequence). V was pared by 5 bases and J by 1 base, with 2 bases of the junction left unmatched. The CDR3 DNA is TGCAGTGCTTCGGGGGGTTCTGGGGCCAACGTCCTGACTTTC. The encoded protein is CSASGGSGANVLTF.

In this sample, this clonotype turned up a few times. The chain joins TRBV11-2 to TRBJ2-7; D might be TRBD1 (6 bases). CDR3 size: 13 residues. CDR1 is SGHAT, CDR2 FQNNGV, per germline. V was pared by 6 bases and J by 1 base, with 10 bases between. CDR3 sequence (DNA): TGTGCCAGCAGGAAACAGGGTTCCTACGAGCAGTACTTC. It encodes CASRKQGSYEQYF.

This clonotype showed up many times. The chain recombines TRBV6-1 with TRBJ2-7, with 7 nucleotides matching TRBD2. CDR1 MNHNS and CDR2 SASEGT come from the germline V gene. The CDR3 sequence is 14 residues long. V trimming: 5 bases; J trimming: 4 bases; junction bases outside the gene matches: 8. CDR3 DNA: TGTGCCAGCAGTCTGACCGGGACTATTTACGAGCAGTACTTC. It codes for CASSLTGTIYEQYF.

This clonotype was seen repeatedly, ten times or more. V is TRBV5-1 and J is TRBJ1-5; no clear D. Deletions cut 2 bases from V and 4 bases from J, with 7 bases between. CDR3 size: 13 residues. In germline, CDR1 is SGHRS, CDR2 YFSETQ. CDR3 loop: CASSFEGNQPQHF. The CDR3 DNA reads TGCGCCAGCAGCTTCGAGGGAAATCAGCCCCAGCATTTT.

In its sample, this clonotype was seen a few times. This chain uses TRBV19 with TRBJ2-2; 7 bases are shared with TRBD1. The CDR3 contains 14 residues. Germline CDR1 is LNHDA and CDR2 is SQIVND (reference sequence). V gave up 6 bases and J gave up 6 bases; unmatched junction bases: 7. The DNA for the CDR3 is TGTGCCAGTAGAGAGGACACAGGGGCCGGGGAGCTGTTTTTT. The encoded protein is CASREDTGAGELFF.

This clonotype has ten or more counts. CDR3 coding DNA: TGTGCCACCAGCCGCAGGGAAGCCAAAAACATTCAGTACTTC. Translation: CATSRREAKNIQYF. This chain joins TRBV15 and TRBJ2-4, with D tentatively TRBD1 (5 bases). Trimming shortened V by 5 bases and J by 0 bases, and 8 bases separated the two germline ends. The CDR3 length is 14 residues. Germline lookup yields CDR1 LNHNV and CDR2 YYDKDF (reference sequence).

This clonotype was observed at least ten times. The chain joins TRBV12-3 or TRBV12-4 to TRBJ2-5; D ambiguous. The CDR3 has 16 amino acids. Deletions cut 5 bases from V and 2 bases from J, with 18 bases between. The CDR3 protein is CASSPYTDPWQETQYF. CDR3 nucleotides: TGTGCCAGCAGTCCGTACACCGACCCTTGGCAAGAGACCCAGTACTTC.

This clonotype was detected ten times or more. The rearrangement uses TRBV4-2 and TRBJ2-2; D gene ambiguous. With 4 bases removed from V and 6 bases from J, the gap between germline ends came to 15 bases. The CDR3 has 15 residues. Per germline, CDR1 LGHNA and CDR2 YNFKEQ. The CDR3 DNA sequence: TGTGCCAGCAGCCTCGCCTCCCCGTGGTCCGGGGAGCTGTTTTTT. This encodes CASSLASPWSGELFF.

The chain uses TRBV6-1 and TRBJ2-7; 7 positions agree with TRBD1. Germline V CDR1 and CDR2: MNHNS, SASEGT. This CDR3 is 16 amino acids long. The V and J ends lost 3 bases and 5 bases, in that order; junction bases with no gene match: 13. The CDR3 coding sequence is TGTGCCAGCAGTGATCCGGAAAACACAGGGGAACACGAGCAGTACTTC. Translating it yields CASSDPENTGEHEQYF.

A few counts support this clonotype. V usage is TRBV12-3 or TRBV12-4 and J usage is TRBJ1-3, with D hard to call. V shed 6 bases and J shed 1 base, with 10 bases lying between them. The CDR3 is 14 residues long. The chain's CDR3 is CASRPSLSGNTIYF. The CDR3 region has the DNA TGTGCCAGCAGACCAAGCTTGTCTGGAAACACCATATATTTT.

This clonotype was seen a few times. V gene TRBV9 combines with J gene TRBJ2-7; D is perhaps TRBD1 (6 bases). This CDR3 spans 13 amino acids. Between the trimmed V and J ends, which lost 5 bases and 2 bases, there was a span of 11 bases. Germline V gene sequence: CDR1 SGDLS, CDR2 YYNGEE. In DNA, the CDR3 is TGTGCCAGCAGTGGGGGCCTTCCCTACGAGCAGTACTTC. The encoded protein is CASSGGLPYEQYF.

The chain combines TRBV18 with TRBJ1-6; maybe TRBD1 (5 bases). The V gene's germline CDR1 is KGHSH and CDR2 LQKENI. V lost 2 bases to trimming and J lost 5 bases, with 10 bases between them. The CDR3 sequence is 15 residues long. Written as DNA, the CDR3 is TGTGCCAGCTCACCATGGGGGGATAATAATTCACCCCTCCACTTT. It translates to CASSPWGDNNSPLHF.

Notes on this clonotype: With a much larger clone just one base away, this may be a read error. The chain is built from TRBV5-1 and TRBJ1-1, with D unclear. Germline V CDR1 and CDR2: SGHRS, YFSETQ. The CDR3 has 16 residues. The CDR3: CGSSSRHFRENTEAFF. As DNA, the CDR3 is TGCGGCAGCAGCTCCAGACATTTTAGGGAGAACACTGAAGCTTTCTTT.

This clonotype was recorded at least ten times. J is TRBJ2-3 and V is TRBV7-3, with D perhaps TRBD2 (5 bases). The ends were cut back, 5 bases at V and 1 base at J, with 13 bases in the middle. CDR3 length: 15 residues. CDR1 is SGHTA, CDR2 FQGTGA, per germline. The CDR3, as DNA: TGTGCCAGCAGCCCTTACCAGCGGCGCACAGATACGCAGTATTTT. Amino acid sequence: CASSPYQRRTDTQYF.

The chain joins TRBV5-1 to TRBJ2-7, with 9 positions matching TRBD1. Germline V gene data show CDR1 as SGHRS and CDR2 as YFSETQ. V lost 1 base to trimming and J lost 3 bases; unmatched junction nucleotides: 2. The CDR3 sequence is 14 residues long. The CDR3 loop reads CASSLRQGDYEQYF. CDR3 in DNA: TGCGCCAGCAGCTTGAGACAGGGGGACTACGAGCAGTACTTC.

This clonotype showed up many times. J is TRBJ2-7 and V is TRBV6-1; D is unclear. CDR3 size: 18 residues. Between the trimmed V and J ends, which lost 0 bases and 2 bases, there was a span of 20 bases. Germline loops: CDR1 MNHNS, CDR2 SASEGT. The CDR3 loop reads CASSEAALYGSATYEQYF. DNA for the CDR3: TGTGCCAGCAGTGAAGCGGCCCTTTACGGATCCGCCACCTACGAGCAGTACTTC.

Many counts were recorded for this clonotype. The chain combines TRBV13 with TRBJ2-5; D not resolved. This CDR3 is built from 14 residues. With 3 bases removed from V and 1 base from J, the gap between germline ends came to 9 bases. Germline CDR1 PRHDT, CDR2 FYEKMQ (reference sequence). The CDR3 coding sequence is TGTGCCAGCAGCTTCGCACAGCCCCAAGAGACCCAGTACTTC. Protein sequence: CASSFAQPQETQYF.

In its sample, this clonotype was seen many times. The rearrangement uses TRBV4-1 and TRBJ2-7; 7 bases fit TRBD1. CDR1 and CDR2 (germline): MGHRA, YSYEKL. Trimming took 2 bases from V and 3 from J; bases not matched to a gene: 4. The CDR3 contains 14 residues. CDR3 in amino acids: CASSQSRGSYEQYF. As DNA, the CDR3 is TGCGCCAGCAGCCAATCCAGGGGGAGCTACGAGCAGTACTTC.

At least ten counts were recorded for this clonotype. The chain recombines TRBV20-1 with TRBJ2-5; 14 positions match TRBD2. This CDR3 contains 15 residues. The junction had 7 bases not matched to a gene; V was cut back by 6 bases and J by 4 bases. CDR1 and CDR2 (germline): DFQATT, SNEGSKA (reference sequence). The CDR3 DNA follows: TGCAGTGCCCCCCGACTAGCGGGGGGGGGAGAGACCCAGTACTTC. Translating it yields CSAPRLAGGGETQYF.

This clonotype came up many times. The chain recombines TRBV9 with TRBJ1-2; D ambiguous. The V and J ends lost 0 bases and 2 bases respectively, with 14 bases between them. In germline, CDR1 is SGDLS, CDR2 YYNGEE. The CDR3 has 16 amino acids. Here the CDR3 DNA reads TGTGCCAGCAGCGTAGAAGGACGGAGTAAGAACTATGGCTACACCTTC. Translation gives CASSVEGRSKNYGYTF. Full variable domain (missing parts from reference TRBV9 and TRBJ1-2): DSGVTQTPKHLITATGQRVTLRCSPRSGDLSVYWYQQSLDQGLQFLIQYYNGEERAKGNILERFSAQQFPDLHSELNLSSLELGDSALYFCASSVEGRSKNYGYTFGSGTRLTVV.

In its sample, this clonotype was seen many times. As DNA, the CDR3 is TGTGCCAGCAGCTTTCGCGGACAGGGGCAAAACATTCAGTACTTC. Translating gives CASSFRGQGQNIQYF. The J gene is TRBJ2-4, the V gene TRBV7-2, with TRBD1 identical over 9 bases. The ends lost 3 bases at V and 5 bases at J; junction bases unmatched: 5. The CDR3 spans 15 residues. Germline V gene data show CDR1 as SGHTA and CDR2 as FQGNSA.

There are a few counts of this clonotype. This sequence joins TRBV19 and TRBJ2-2; no clear D. V lost 4 bases and J lost 5, with 14 bases in between. The length of the CDR3 is 15 residues. In germline, CDR1 is LNHDA, CDR2 SQIVND (reference sequence). The DNA of the CDR3 is TGTGCCAGTAGTACCGATCCGGCGAGAACCGGGGAGCTGTTTTTT. Translated: CASSTDPARTGELFF.

This clonotype was observed many times. This rearrangement joins TRBV29-1 to TRBJ2-5; D not resolved. The V end lost 3 bases, the J end lost 2 bases, and 19 bases lay between the germline ends. Germline loops: CDR1 SQVTM, CDR2 ANQGSEA. This CDR3 spans 16 amino acids. CDR3 DNA sequence: TGCAGCGTTGATCTACGGAGAGGCCCGTGGCAAGAGACCCAGTACTTC. Its protein product is CSVDLRRGPWQETQYF.

There are a few counts of this clonotype. Possible read error: a much larger clone is one base away. The rearrangement joins TRBV19 to TRBJ1-2; no definite D call. CDR1 is LNHDA and CDR2 is SQIVND in the germline V gene (reference sequence). This CDR3 is built from 11 residues. V lost 8 bases, J lost 3 bases, and 7 bases lay in between. The CDR3 coding sequence is TGTGCCAGTGAGGCGCACTATGGCTACACCTTC. It is translated as CASEAHYGYTF.

This clonotype was recorded at least ten times. The CDR3 is CASSGSAGTGGYAFF. The CDR3 DNA reads as TGTGCCAGCAGTGGATCCGCCGGGACAGGGGGCTATGCTTTCTTT. V gene TRBV6-1 combines with J gene TRBJ1-1; 12 nucleotides agree with TRBD1. Trimming at V came to 4 bases and at J to 11 bases, leaving 11 bases not matched to a gene. The CDR3 has 15 amino acids. CDR1 and CDR2 from the germline V gene are MNHNS and SASEGT.